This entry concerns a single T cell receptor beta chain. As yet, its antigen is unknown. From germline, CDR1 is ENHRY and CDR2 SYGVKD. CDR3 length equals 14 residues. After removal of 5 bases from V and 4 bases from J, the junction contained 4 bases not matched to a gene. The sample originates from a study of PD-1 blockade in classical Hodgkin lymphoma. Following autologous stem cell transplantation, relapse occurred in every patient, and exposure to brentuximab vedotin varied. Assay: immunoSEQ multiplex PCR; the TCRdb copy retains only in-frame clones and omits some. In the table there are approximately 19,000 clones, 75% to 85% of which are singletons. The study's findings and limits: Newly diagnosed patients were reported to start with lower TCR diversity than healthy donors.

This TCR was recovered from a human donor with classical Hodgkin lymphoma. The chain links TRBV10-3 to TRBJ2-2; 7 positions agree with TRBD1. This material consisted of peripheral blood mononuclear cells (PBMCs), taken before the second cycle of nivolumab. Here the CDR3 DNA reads TGTGCCATCAGTTACCGGGACAGCACCGGGGAGCTGTTTTTT. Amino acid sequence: CAISYRDSTGELFF.